One sample yielded the 12 T cell receptor beta chains listed below, sequenced in a study of blood T cell repertoires in COVID-19. Profiled with immunoSEQ multiplex PCR; TCRdb holds only in-frame clones, not every one. Here the sample spans a few hundred thousand clones, around 89% being singletons. The sample consisted of peripheral blood. These receptors were obtained from a man between 18 and 29 years old who had recovered from COVID-19.

This sequence joins TRBV4-1 and TRBJ2-7, with a tentative D call TRBD1 (5 bases). The V end was cut by 0 bases, the J end by 0 bases, with 12 bases between. This CDR3 is 16 amino acids long. Germline V gives CDR1 MGHRA, CDR2 YSYEKL. The CDR3: CASSQDISGRSYEQYF. The DNA for the CDR3 is TGCGCCAGCAGCCAAGATATATCAGGGCGCTCCTACGAGCAGTACTTC.

The genes are TRBV18 and TRBJ2-7; D perhaps matches TRBD2 (5 bases). V shed 2 bases and J shed 7 bases, with 18 bases lying between them. Per germline, CDR1 KGHSH and CDR2 LQKENI. The CDR3 is 15 residues long. The CDR3 region is CASSPAGGGPVEQYF. The CDR3 region has the DNA TGTGCCAGCTCACCAGCGGGCGGCGGCCCGGTAGAGCAGTACTTC.

J is TRBJ2-5 and V is TRBV27, with D maybe TRBD1 (6 bases). Germline V lookup: CDR1 MNHEY, CDR2 SMNVEV (reference sequence). This CDR3 has 14 residues. V shed 5 bases and J shed 1 base, with 11 bases lying between them. This CDR3 reads CASSPRRGQETQYF. In DNA form, the CDR3 reads TGTGCCAGCAGTCCTCGCAGGGGCCAAGAGACCCAGTACTTC.

The V and J genes are TRBV9 and TRBJ1-1, with D perhaps matching TRBD1 (6 bases). Deletions cut 7 bases from V and 5 bases from J, with 12 bases between. CDR1 is SGDLS and CDR2 is YYNGEE in the germline V gene. This CDR3 has 12 residues. The CDR3 nucleotides are TGTGCCAGCGCAGGGGCTTCGACTGAAGCTTTCTTT. Translating it yields CASAGASTEAFF. Supplemented by reference TRBV9 and TRBJ1-1, the full variable domain reads DSGVTQTPKHLITATGQRVTLRCSPRSGDLSVYWYQQSLDQGLQFLIQYYNGEERAKGNILERFSAQQFPDLHSELNLSSLELGDSALYFCASAGASTEAFFGQGTRLTVV.

V and J are TRBV11-2 and TRBJ2-2; perhaps TRBD1 as D (6 bases). CDR3 length: 16 amino acids. V dropped 5 bases and J dropped 3 bases, with 16 bases sitting between them. CDR1 is SGHAT, CDR2 FQNNGV, per germline. The CDR3, as DNA: TGTGCCAGCAGCACACACAGGGTCCGGGACACCGGGGAGCTGTTTTTT. Translated, it gives CASSTHRVRDTGELFF.

This rearrangement joins TRBV18 to TRBJ2-1; D possibly corresponds to TRBD2 (5 bases). Trimming removed 2 bases from V and 9 bases from J, with 11 bases in between. This CDR3 has 13 residues. Germline V gene lookup returns CDR1 KGHSH and CDR2 LQKENI. This chain's CDR3 is CASSPGAGVEQFF. As DNA, the CDR3 is TGTGCCAGCTCACCAGGCGCGGGCGTTGAGCAGTTCTTC.

The chain has TRBV3-1 (or the pseudogene TRBV3-2) and TRBJ1-2, with 9 bases matching TRBD1. The CDR3 length is 13 residues. The trim removed 5 bases at V and 8 bases at J, leaving 6 bases unmatched. Germline V gene sequence: CDR1 LGHDT, CDR2 YNNKEL (reference sequence). The CDR3 DNA is TGTGCCAGCAGCTATGACAGGGGGAGAGGCTACACCTTC. This sequence encodes CASSYDRGRGYTF.

The V and J genes are TRBV12-3 or TRBV12-4 and TRBJ1-5, with D tentatively TRBD1 (5 bases). V lost 5 bases, J lost 8 bases, and 10 bases lay in between. The CDR3 sequence is 12 residues long. The CDR3 bases are TGTGCCAGCAGTGGTACAGGCGAGCCCCAGCATTTT. Its protein product is CASSGTGEPQHF.

The rearrangement uses TRBV11-1 and TRBJ2-1; TRBD1 agrees at 10 bases. This CDR3 is 14 amino acids long. Germline CDR1 is SGHAT and CDR2 is FQDESV (reference sequence). J was trimmed by 8 bases and V by 6 bases; bases with no gene match: 7. The CDR3, as DNA: TGTGCCAGCAGTCCTGACAGGGGGCGGGATGAGCAGTTCTTC. Translating it yields CASSPDRGRDEQFF.

This sequence joins TRBV3-1 (or the pseudogene TRBV3-2) and TRBJ2-1; 14 nucleotides line up with TRBD2. Trimming cost V 5 bases and J 8 bases; bases outside gene matches: 8. CDR1 is LGHDT and CDR2 is YNNKEL in the germline V gene (reference sequence). The CDR3 extends over 16 amino acids. This chain's CDR3 is CASSSGTSGSGDEQFF. CDR3 DNA: TGTGCCAGCAGCTCCGGGACTAGCGGGAGTGGGGATGAGCAGTTCTTC.

This clone was detected only once. V usage is TRBV3-1 (or the pseudogene TRBV3-2) and J usage is TRBJ2-7, with a weak D call TRBD2 (6 bases). Germline V gene data show CDR1 as LGHDT and CDR2 as YNNKEL (reference sequence). The V end was cut by 4 bases, the J end by 3 bases, with 10 bases between. The CDR3 is 13 residues long. This chain's CDR3 is CASSPGADYEQYF. In DNA, the CDR3 is TGTGCCAGCAGCCCGGGAGCAGACTACGAGCAGTACTTC.

The chain uses TRBV19 and TRBJ1-6; possibly TRBD1 for D (6 bases). Deletions cut 0 bases from V and 7 bases from J, with 13 bases between. Looked up from germline, CDR1 is LNHDA and CDR2 is SQIVND (reference sequence). The CDR3 consists of 16 residues. The CDR3 DNA follows: TGTGCCAGTAGTATAGATGCGGGGGCTCAGAATTCACCCCTCCACTTT. It specifies CASSIDAGAQNSPLHF.